The source of this T cell receptor beta chain is a study of shared clonotypes between healthy human individuals. Running of the assay took place at deep level. The table came from immunoSEQ multiplex PCR; TCRdb's copy has only in-frame clones and leaves some out. The sample contains under 1,100,000 clones, around 75% of which appear only once. On this clone itself: Its antigen remains unidentified. A much larger clone differs from this one at a single base, so this may be a read error. This specimen includes other DNA sequences encoding the same CDR3.

The CDR3 length is 11 residues. V shed 0 bases and J shed 5 bases, with 4 bases lying between them. Looked up from germline, CDR1 is GTSNPN and CDR2 is SVGIG (reference sequence). Findings and limits, study-wide: The expectation was that sequencing depth would affect clonotype sharing among donors. The generation probabilities recorded for non-shared clonotypes fell below those of clonotypes shared by all four donors. Naive subsets, compared against memory subsets, generally had larger estimated richness values.

V usage is TRBV30 and J usage is TRBJ2-5; D is uncertain. Source material: memory CD4+ T cells sorted from blood. Sample subset: CD45RA-negative fraction. The clonotype was recovered from a man aged 18 to 35 in good health. The CDR3 protein is CAWSVRETQYF. The CDR3 nucleotides read TGTGCCTGGAGTGTACGGGAGACCCAGTACTTC.